These T cell receptor beta chains were read from a single sample in a study of siplizumab effects on memory and regulatory T cells. Profiled with immunoSEQ multiplex PCR; TCRdb holds only in-frame clones, not every one. The sample consists of 90,000 to 120,000 clones, roughly nine tenths of them appearing once. The sequenced sample consisted of Tregs sorted from blood. These receptors all stem from a human donor in good health. CDR3s include the opening cysteine and the closing phenylalanine or tryptophan. The order of the fields is D gene, J gene, clone size, CDR3 length, V gene, CDR3 DNA, CDR3 protein. A D gene is named only where the DNA matches it firmly. Rows may omit the clone size; those that give it use once, few, many or a size class.

.	TRBJ2-1	.	18	TRBV4-1	TGCGCCAGCAGCCGGACCCCTTTTTCCGGGCAAGCCTACAATGAGCAGTTCTTC	CASSRTPFSGQAYNEQFF
.	TRBJ2-7	.	12	TRBV14	TGTGCCAGCAGCCAGTCTGACTACGAGCAGTACTTC	CASSQSDYEQYF
.	TRBJ1-2	.	15	TRBV6-5	TGTGCCAGCAGTTCCAGGAGCCGCGAGGGCTTGGGCTACACCTTC	CASSSRSREGLGYTF
TRBD1	TRBJ2-4	.	14	TRBV27	TGTGCCAGCAGTGCCTACAGGGGTTCGGACATTCAGTACTTC	CASSAYRGSDIQYF
.	TRBJ1-5	.	13	TRBV29-1	TGCAGCGTCGCACTCAGGGCAAATCAGCCCCAGCATTTT	CSVALRANQPQHF
.	TRBJ1-4	.	16	TRBV18	TGTGCCAGCTCACCACCGAGAGGAGGGCCTAATGAAAAACTGTTTTTT	CASSPPRGGPNEKLFF
TRBD1	TRBJ2-2	.	16	TRBV7-8	TGTGCCAGCAGCTTAGTTGCAGGGGGCATCACCGGGGAGCTGTTTTTT	CASSLVAGGITGELFF
.	TRBJ2-3	.	15	TRBV11-2	TGTGCCAGCAGCTTAGGGTCCTTTAGCACAGATACGCAGTATTTT	CASSLGSFSTDTQYF
.	TRBJ1-1	.	15	TRBV2	TGTGCCAGCAAATATACAGGTCTGGGAAACACTGAAGCTTTCTTT	CASKYTGLGNTEAFF
TRBD2	TRBJ2-1	.	15	TRBV6-1	TGTGCCAGCAGCAGAGCGGGGGACTCAAACAATGAGCAGTTCTTC	CASSRAGDSNNEQFF
.	TRBJ2-1	.	13	TRBV25-1	TGTGCCAGCAGCCGAGAGACGACGGGTGAGCAGTTCTTC	CASSRETTGEQFF
.	TRBJ1-5	once	18	TRBV21-1	TGTGCCAGCAGCAAAGGATGCCCAGGGGGCGTGGGCAATCAGCCCCAGCATTTT	CASSKGCPGGVGNQPQHF
.	TRBJ2-1	.	15	TRBV5-4	TGTGCCAGCAGCCCCAGAGTGAGCTCCTACAATGAGCAGTTCTTC	CASSPRVSSYNEQFF
.	TRBJ1-1	few	12	TRBV30	TGTGCCTGGAAACGAACATACGGCGAAGCTTTCTTT	CAWKRTYGEAFF
.	TRBJ1-2	.	10	TRBV29-1	TGCAGCGCCGACACCAATGGCTACACCTTC	CSADTNGYTF